This TCR beta chain was recorded in a study of cytomegalovirus exposure and HLA in healthy donors. Looking at the study overall: An early data release held approximately 80 million unique TCRs from HLA-typed donors. Study findings and constraints: Across all donors, roughly uniform sequencing depth was an assumption of the presence/absence analyses. Association with HLA alleles at 0.05 false discovery rate was found for 16,951 TCR beta sequences in a later analysis. Rarity held for most TCR sequences, but there were some public TCRs that occurred in many donors.

This CDR3 has 13 amino acids. In germline, CDR1 is SNHLY, CDR2 FYNNEI. The V gene end was trimmed by 8 bases and the J gene end by 7 bases; junction bases not matched to a gene: 8. The PCR ran on 60 Vbeta and 13 Jbeta primers. The method was immunoSEQ multiplex PCR; TCRdb's version includes in-frame clones alone and lacks a portion of them. The sample contains under 200,000 clones, about 80% of which appear only once. Notes on this clone: Its antigen remains unidentified.

The chain uses TRBV2 and TRBJ2-1, with 7 nucleotides matching TRBD1. Material for sequencing was PBMCs. This receptor was taken from a woman aged 50 to 65 in good health and CMV-seropositive. Here the CDR3 reads CASQGVARNEQFF. The CDR3, as DNA: TGTGCCAGCCAGGGGGTAGCGAGGAATGAGCAGTTCTTC.